These 30 T cell receptor beta chains share one sample of origin, sequenced in a study of control samples from healthy donors and cancer patients. Sequencing used immunoSEQ multiplex PCR; TCRdb keeps in-frame clones, though not all of them. The sample gives roughly 14,000 clones, around 77% of which show up once; roughly 18% is in the top ten. The sequenced sample was formalin-fixed, paraffin-embedded tissue. These receptors all come from a female donor with lung cancer.

The chain has TRBV6-2 or TRBV6-3 and TRBJ2-1; weak D call: TRBD2 (5 bases). Germline CDR1 and CDR2: MNHEY and SVGEGT. This CDR3 has 15 amino acids. V lost 0 bases and J 4 bases, leaving 10 bases between the germline ends. The CDR3 region has the DNA TGTGCCAGCAGTTACTCAAGCGGTCTTTACAATGAGCAGTTCTTC. Protein product: CASSYSSGLYNEQFF.

V is TRBV5-1 and J is TRBJ1-1, with D hard to call. The CDR3 has 15 residues. Per the germline V gene, CDR1 is SGHRS and CDR2 is YFSETQ. V shed 4 bases and J shed 2 bases, with 15 bases lying between them. In DNA form, the CDR3 reads TGCGCCAGCAGCCCACTACAAGGGTTTAACACTGAAGCTTTCTTT. This encodes CASSPLQGFNTEAFF.

This rearrangement joins TRBV4-3 to TRBJ2-1, with D maybe TRBD2 (5 bases). The CDR3 is 17 amino acids. Germline V gives CDR1 LGHNA, CDR2 YSLEER. Between the trimmed V and J ends, which lost 1 base and 0 bases, there was a span of 13 bases. CDR3 bases: TGCGCCAGCAGCCAAGGGACTGGCGACGTCTCCTACAATGAGCAGTTCTTC. This gives the protein CASSQGTGDVSYNEQFF.

The chain carries TRBV27 and TRBJ1-1; possibly TRBD1 for D (6 bases). The germline V and J ends were trimmed by 5 bases and 11 bases, with 15 bases remaining between them. This CDR3 is 12 amino acids long. Germline CDR1 and CDR2: MNHEY and SMNVEV (reference sequence). The CDR3: CASSHGQSRAFF. For the CDR3, the DNA is TGTGCCAGCAGTCACGGACAGAGCAGGGCTTTCTTT.

The chain combines TRBV5-6 with TRBJ2-2; D is ambiguous. The CDR3 spans 13 residues. Per the germline V gene, CDR1 is SGHDT and CDR2 is YYEEEE. The germline V and J ends were trimmed by 0 bases and 2 bases, with 2 bases remaining between them. The CDR3 DNA is TGTGCCAGCAGCTTGGACAACACCGGGGAGCTGTTTTTT. Translation: CASSLDNTGELFF.

This chain connects TRBV6-6 to TRBJ1-1; D ambiguous. Germline V gene lookup returns CDR1 MNHNY and CDR2 SVGAGI (reference sequence). CDR3 length equals 14 residues. Deletions cut 5 bases from V and 5 bases from J, with 15 bases between. This chain's CDR3 is CASSGWPEGTEAFF. The CDR3 DNA follows: TGTGCCAGCAGTGGGTGGCCAGAGGGTACTGAAGCTTTCTTT.

The chain carries TRBV18 and TRBJ1-1; no firm D call. Germline lookup yields CDR1 KGHSH and CDR2 LQKENI. The CDR3 length is 14 residues. V was pared by 3 bases and J by 1 base, with 9 bases between. The CDR3 DNA reads as TGTGCCAGCTCACCCTCCGGGCGGAACACTGAAGCTTTCTTT. Amino acids: CASSPSGRNTEAFF.

The genes are TRBV19 and TRBJ2-1; D is perhaps TRBD1 (5 bases). Trimming shortened V by 5 bases and J by 6 bases, and 8 bases separated the two germline ends. The CDR3 is 12 residues long. Germline CDR1 and CDR2: LNHDA and SQIVND (reference sequence). The CDR3 DNA reads TGTGCCAGTAGTCGACAGAGCAATGAGCAGTTCTTC. Amino acid sequence: CASSRQSNEQFF.

J is TRBJ2-2 and V is TRBV4-3, with D maybe TRBD2 (5 bases). Germline lookup yields CDR1 LGHNA and CDR2 YSLEER. Trimming took 4 bases from V and 1 from J, leaving 13 bases between them. The CDR3 runs to 16 residues. The CDR3 protein is CASSPYERRNTGELFF. As DNA, the CDR3 is TGCGCCAGCAGCCCTTATGAGCGGAGGAACACCGGGGAGCTGTTTTTT.

This clone was observed a single time. This rearrangement joins TRBV7-8 to TRBJ2-7; 7 nucleotides align to TRBD1. The V and J ends lost 7 bases and 6 bases, in that order; junction bases with no gene match: 12. The CDR3 has 14 residues. The germline gives CDR1 SGHVS, CDR2 FQNEAQ. CDR3 in DNA: TGTGCCAGCACCTCGACAGGGTACGAAAGCGAGCAGTACTTC. Translating it yields CASTSTGYESEQYF.

J is TRBJ2-7 and V is TRBV9; tentatively, D is TRBD1 (5 bases). This CDR3 is 12 amino acids long. Germline V CDR1 and CDR2: SGDLS, YYNGEE. The V end lost 3 bases, the J end lost 3 bases, and 7 bases lay between the germline ends. CDR3: CASSADSYEQYF. As DNA, the CDR3 is TGTGCCAGCAGCGCTGACAGCTACGAGCAGTACTTC.

The chain links TRBV5-1 to TRBJ1-6; a weak D match, TRBD1 (5 bases). Germline CDR1 is SGHRS and CDR2 is YFSETQ. The CDR3 contains 15 residues. The ends were cut back, 4 bases at V and 2 bases at J, with 10 bases in the middle. The CDR3 sequence is CASSGDGPYNSPLHF. For the CDR3, the DNA is TGCGCCAGCAGCGGGGACGGACCCTATAATTCACCCCTCCACTTT.

The gene calls are TRBV6-1 and TRBJ2-7; D possibly uses TRBD1 or TRBD2 (5 bases each). The V end lost 3 bases, the J end lost 3 bases, and 12 bases lay between the germline ends. Germline assignment: CDR1 MNHNS and CDR2 SASEGT. The CDR3 is 14 residues long. DNA of the CDR3: TGTGCCAGCAGTGAGAGGGACGGCCACTACGAGCAGTACTTC. Translation gives CASSERDGHYEQYF.

The CDR3 DNA is TGTGCCAGCAGCCAAGATCACCGCCGCCATGAGCAGTTCTTC. Its protein product is CASSQDHRRHEQFF. The chain combines TRBV7-9 with TRBJ2-1, with D unresolved. Trimming took 5 bases from V and 8 from J, leaving 16 bases between them. The germline V gene encodes CDR1 SEHNR and CDR2 FQNEAQ (reference sequence). CDR3 size: 14 residues.

This clone was observed a handful of times. The chain is built from TRBV7-2 and TRBJ1-2, with a possible D match to TRBD1 (5 bases). V gave up 4 bases and J gave up 4 bases, with 10 bases separating them. There are 13 residues in the CDR3. CDR1 and CDR2 from the germline V gene are SGHTA and FQGNSA. CDR3 sequence: CASSSRGVYGYTF. The CDR3 DNA reads TGTGCCAGCAGCTCACGGGGGGTCTATGGCTACACCTTC.

The CDR3 region is CASSFTAGQVDSPLHF. The CDR3 DNA follows: TGCGCCAGCAGCTTTACGGCAGGCCAGGTGGATTCACCCCTCCACTTT. The V call is TRBV5-1, the J call TRBJ1-6, with no clear D. CDR3 size: 16 residues. Looked up from germline, CDR1 is SGHRS and CDR2 is YFSETQ. Trimming shortened V by 2 bases and J by 8 bases, and 17 bases separated the two germline ends. The variable domain in full, with the rest retrieved from reference TRBV5-1 and TRBJ1-6, is KAGVTQTPRYLIKTRGQQVTLSCSPISGHRSVSWYQQTPGQGLQFLFEYFSETQRNKGNFPGRFSGRQFSNSRSEMNVSTLELGDSALYLCASSFTAGQVDSPLHFGNGTRLTVT.

This clone came up once. The chain links TRBV18 to TRBJ2-1; D perhaps matches TRBD1 (6 bases). This CDR3 has 16 amino acids. Germline values: CDR1 KGHSH, CDR2 LQKENI. Trimming cost V 3 bases and J 4 bases, with 16 bases left between them. In DNA, the CDR3 is TGTGCCAGCTCACCCGGACAGTCGACAGGATACAATGAGCAGTTCTTC. It specifies CASSPGQSTGYNEQFF.

The chain employs TRBV10-3 and TRBJ2-3; 8 bases align to TRBD2. The germline gives CDR1 ENHRY, CDR2 SYGVKD. The length of the CDR3 is 17 residues. V shed 6 bases and J 2 bases; nucleotides not matched to a gene: 13. As DNA, the CDR3 is TGTGCCATCAGGCCCGGCCGGGGTAGCGGGACCACAGATACGCAGTATTTT. Translated: CAIRPGRGSGTTDTQYF.

This chain uses TRBV6-6 with TRBJ2-7; possibly TRBD1 for D (6 bases). Germline V gene lookup returns CDR1 MNHNY and CDR2 SVGAGI (reference sequence). The CDR3 contains 12 residues. Trimming removed 10 bases at V and 0 bases at J, with 10 bases between. The CDR3 sequence: CATEDSSYEQYF. The CDR3 DNA reads as TGTGCCACCGAGGACAGCTCCTACGAGCAGTACTTC.

This clone was seen just once. The genes are TRBV30 and TRBJ1-2; 7 bases match TRBD1. The CDR3 runs 14 residues. Germline V gene sequence: CDR1 GTSNPN, CDR2 SVGIG (reference sequence). V shed 1 base and J 5 bases; nucleotides not matched to a gene: 7. CDR3 coding DNA: TGTGCCTGGAGTGGCCGGGACAGCGAATATGGCTACACCTTC. This sequence encodes CAWSGRDSEYGYTF.

J is TRBJ1-2 and V is TRBV7-2; 7 bases align to TRBD1. There are 13 residues in the CDR3. After removal of 5 bases from V and 5 bases from J, the junction contained 5 bases not matched to a gene. Germline CDR1 is SGHTA and CDR2 is FQGNSA. CDR3 residues: CASSPEQGYGYTF. The CDR3 DNA follows: TGTGCCAGCAGCCCAGAACAGGGGTATGGCTACACCTTC.

The chain links TRBV6-5 to TRBJ2-3; D gene ambiguous. From germline, CDR1 is MNHEY and CDR2 SVGAGI. The CDR3 sequence is 13 residues long. The V end lost 7 bases, the J end lost 4 bases, and 12 bases lay between the germline ends. CDR3 sequence: CASTEPPADTQYF. CDR3 coding DNA: TGTGCCAGCACCGAGCCCCCGGCAGATACGCAGTATTTT.

This clone has a single count. The gene calls are TRBV6-5 and TRBJ2-1; D could derive from TRBD1 or TRBD2 (6 bases each). V was clipped by 3 bases and J by 8 bases, with 11 bases between them. CDR1 is MNHEY and CDR2 is SVGAGI in the germline V gene. This CDR3 contains 13 residues. CDR3 amino acids: CASSYQRGDEQFF. Here the CDR3 DNA reads TGTGCCAGCAGTTATCAGAGGGGGGATGAGCAGTTCTTC.

The gene calls are TRBV2 and TRBJ1-2, with D tentatively TRBD1 (6 bases). This CDR3 region has 14 residues. From germline, CDR1 is SNHLY and CDR2 FYNNEI. Trimming removed 1 base at V and 5 bases at J, with 11 bases between. CDR3 amino acids: CASSEDTGYYGYTF. Here the CDR3 DNA reads TGTGCCAGCAGTGAAGATACAGGGTATTATGGCTACACCTTC.

J is TRBJ1-2 and V is TRBV12-3 or TRBV12-4; 8 positions agree with TRBD1. V lost 10 bases and J lost 6; bases outside the gene matches: 7. The CDR3 sequence is 12 residues long. The CDR3 here is CAIAGGEDGYTF. CDR3 nucleotides: TGTGCCATCGCAGGGGGCGAGGATGGCTACACCTTC.

V is TRBV10-3 and J is TRBJ2-7; 8 bases are a match to TRBD2. CDR1 is ENHRY and CDR2 is SYGVKD in the germline V gene. The V gene end was trimmed by 6 bases and the J gene end by 6 bases; junction bases not matched to a gene: 10. The CDR3 has 14 residues. Written as DNA, the CDR3 is TGTGCCATCAGGCCGGGACTAGTTTACCCCGAGCAGTACTTC. Its translation is CAIRPGLVYPEQYF.

The chain employs TRBV7-2 and TRBJ2-5; TRBD1 matches at 9 bases. The V gene end was trimmed by 1 base and the J gene end by 5 bases; junction bases not matched to a gene: 14. This CDR3 spans 18 amino acids. Germline values: CDR1 SGHTA, CDR2 FQGNSA. The CDR3: CASSLVPKWDREPETQYF. CDR3 in DNA: TGTGCCAGCAGCTTAGTCCCAAAATGGGACAGGGAGCCGGAGACCCAGTACTTC.

The chain joins TRBV28 to TRBJ1-2; TRBD1 might be the D (6 bases). CDR3 length equals 13 residues. CDR1 is MDHEN, CDR2 SYDVKM, per germline. V lost 8 bases and J 8 bases, leaving 18 bases between the germline ends. CDR3 loop: CASVTGMGRGYTF. The CDR3 DNA follows: TGTGCCAGCGTAACAGGGATGGGGAGGGGCTACACCTTC.

The V and J genes are TRBV9 and TRBJ2-3, with unresolved D. V was pared by 0 bases and J by 2 bases, with 7 bases between. CDR1 is SGDLS and CDR2 is YYNGEE in the germline V gene. The CDR3 runs 14 residues. This chain's CDR3 is CASSVGAITDTQYF. The DNA of the CDR3 is TGTGCCAGCAGCGTAGGAGCTATCACAGATACGCAGTATTTT.

This chain connects TRBV6-5 to TRBJ1-2, with no clear D. This CDR3 region has 13 residues. The V and J ends lost 6 bases and 4 bases respectively, with 12 bases between them. Germline CDR1 and CDR2: MNHEY and SVGAGI. CDR3 region: CASSRTKTYGYTF. In DNA, the CDR3 is TGTGCCAGCAGCCGCACCAAAACCTATGGCTACACCTTC.